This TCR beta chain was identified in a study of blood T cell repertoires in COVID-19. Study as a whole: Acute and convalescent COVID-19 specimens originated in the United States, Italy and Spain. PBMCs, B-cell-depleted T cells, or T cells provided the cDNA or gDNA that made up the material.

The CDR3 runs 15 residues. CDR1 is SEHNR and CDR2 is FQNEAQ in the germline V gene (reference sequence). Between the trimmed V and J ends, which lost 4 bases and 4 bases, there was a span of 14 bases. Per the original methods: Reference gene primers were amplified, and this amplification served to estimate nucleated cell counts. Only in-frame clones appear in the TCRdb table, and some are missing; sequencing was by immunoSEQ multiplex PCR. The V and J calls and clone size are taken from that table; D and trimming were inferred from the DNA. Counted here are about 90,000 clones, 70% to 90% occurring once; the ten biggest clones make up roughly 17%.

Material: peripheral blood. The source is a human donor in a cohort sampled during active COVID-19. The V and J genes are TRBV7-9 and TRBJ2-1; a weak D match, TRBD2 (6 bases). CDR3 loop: CASSSGGELYNEQFF. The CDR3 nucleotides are TGTGCCAGCAGCTCCGGCGGGGAGTTATACAATGAGCAGTTCTTC. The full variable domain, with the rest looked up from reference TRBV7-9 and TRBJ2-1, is DTGVSQNPRHKITKRGQNVTFRCDPISEHNRLYWYRQTLGQGPEFLTYFQNEAQLEKSRLLSDRFSAERPKGSFSTLEIQRTEQGDSAMYLCASSSGGELYNEQFFGPGTRLTVL.